The sequence of this T cell receptor (beta chain) was determined in a study of blood T cell repertoires in COVID-19. Across the whole study: Acute and convalescent COVID-19 specimens originated in the United States, Italy and Spain.

Researchers sorted participants into cohorts using their self-reported clinical history. Germline values: CDR1 LNHDA, CDR2 SQIVND (reference sequence). V shed 2 bases and J 9 bases; nucleotides not matched to a gene: 4. The CDR3 length is 14 residues. This clone has a handful of counts. In the authors' methods: How many nucleated cells were present was estimated from reference gene primer amplification. Here immunoSEQ multiplex PCR was the method, and the copy in TCRdb shows in-frame clones only, minus some. The V and J calls and clone size come from that table; D and trimming were worked out from the DNA. The table records about 180,000 clones, roughly 80% of them present only once.

Sequencing input: PBMCs or T cells enriched from blood (not recorded which). This clonotype was obtained from a man aged 60 to 69 who had been exposed to COVID-19. The chain is built from TRBV19 and TRBJ2-1, with 10 positions matching TRBD2. CDR3 protein: CASSITSGIGEQFF. CDR3 nucleotide sequence: TGTGCCAGTAGTATAACTAGCGGGATTGGTGAGCAGTTCTTC.